This T cell receptor (beta chain) is drawn from a study of response to subunit inactivated influenza vaccine. TCRdb re-analysed the RT-PCR reads in MiXCR, keeping a single row per CDR3 protein. The data contain over 750,000 distinct CDR3 sequences, 21% of them singletons. Germline V lookup: CDR1 SGHAT, CDR2 FQNNGV. V shed 4 bases and J shed 4 bases, with 14 bases lying between them. The CDR3 spans 16 residues. The material was PBMCs from blood, obtained roughly 5 days after vaccination. The chain links TRBV11-2 to TRBJ2-6, with D perhaps matching TRBD1 (5 bases). The sequence was obtained from a man aged 50 to 60 who received an inactivated influenza vaccine. The CDR3 loop is CASSSPHRIGANVLTF. In DNA form, the CDR3 reads TGTGCCAGCAGCTCCCCTCACAGGATCGGGGCCAACGTCCTGACTTTC.